The rows below give T cell receptor beta chains drawn from one sample of a study of cytomegalovirus exposure and HLA in healthy donors. The repertoire was sequenced with immunoSEQ multiplex PCR; TCRdb's copy has only in-frame clones and lacks some. In the table there are some 190,000 clones, around 88% of which are singletons. Specimen: PBMCs. Receptors originate from a woman between 18 and 30 years old in good health and CMV-seronegative. The CDR3 runs from the conserved cysteine through the conserved F or W. D genes are given only for firm matches.

V	D	J	CDR3
TRBV6-4	-	TRBJ1-1	CASSYSMGGNTEAFF
TRBV10-3	-	TRBJ1-3	CAISETDSGNTIYF
TRBV7-9	TRBD1	TRBJ2-7	CASSQQGSGYEQYF
TRBV5-1	TRBD1	TRBJ1-1	CASSYVSQGGWWNTEAFF
TRBV6-6	-	TRBJ2-7	CASSYPGRTNEQYF
TRBV18	-	TRBJ1-3	CASSLYSGNTIYF
TRBV5-6	-	TRBJ1-2	CASSFTGRQGYTF
TRBV12-5	TRBD1	TRBJ1-1	CASGPIDRGWNTEAFF
TRBV5-1	-	TRBJ1-5	CASSLGQESNQPQHF
TRBV19	TRBD2	TRBJ2-1	CASSAPRASGRDNEQFF
TRBV4-1	TRBD2	TRBJ2-7	CASSLGLAGLSSREQYF
TRBV5-6	TRBD1	TRBJ1-6	CASSLNPRGINSPLHF
TRBV9	TRBD2	TRBJ2-1	CASSVAAGGPVNEQFF